Following are 28 T cell receptor beta chains from one sample sequenced in a study of T cells after yellow fever vaccination. TCRdb called the 5' RACE reads again in MiXCR, with one record for every CDR3 protein. The sample yields about 220,000 distinct CDR3 sequences, about 3% seen once. Sequencing was performed on CD4+ T cells sorted from PBMCs, taken 10 days after the yellow fever booster vaccination. The receptors here all came from a man between 18 and 29 years old who received the YFV17D yellow fever vaccine.

This clonotype was picked up many times. The chain has TRBV7-2 and TRBJ2-3; the D gene is possibly TRBD2 (5 bases). V lost 6 bases and J lost 9, with 16 bases in between. CDR1 and CDR2 from the germline V gene are SGHTA and FQGNSA. The CDR3 is made up of 13 amino acids. The CDR3 DNA sequence: TGTGCCAGCAGGACGGCCCGTGGAGGCACGCAGTATTTT. Its protein is CASRTARGGTQYF.

This clonotype was picked up many times. The J gene is TRBJ2-5, the V gene TRBV5-6; 7 nucleotides agree with TRBD2. Germline V CDR1 and CDR2: SGHDT, YYEEEE. V was clipped by 5 bases and J by 5 bases; unmatched bases: 9. This CDR3 spans 14 amino acids. CDR3 protein: CASRKRGARETQYF. The CDR3 bases are TGTGCCAGCAGGAAGCGGGGTGCGAGGGAGACCCAGTACTTC.

This clonotype was counted between two and nine times. The rearrangement joins TRBV6-6 to TRBJ2-1; D not resolved. The V gene's germline CDR1 is MNHNY and CDR2 SVGAGI (reference sequence). The V end lost 5 bases, the J end lost 7 bases, and 9 bases lay between the germline ends. There are 12 residues in the CDR3. Here the CDR3 reads CASSPGGNEQFF. As DNA, the CDR3 is TGTGCCAGCAGTCCGGGTGGAAATGAGCAGTTCTTC.

This clonotype was seen a handful of times. The gene calls are TRBV12-3 or TRBV12-4 and TRBJ2-1, with D tentatively TRBD2 (6 bases). Trimming took off 2 bases at V and 10 bases at J, with 18 bases between the two ends. The CDR3 has 15 amino acids. This CDR3 reads CASSLTGGPQREQFF. CDR3 sequence (DNA): TGTGCCAGCAGTTTAACCGGGGGACCCCAGCGGGAGCAGTTCTTC.

This clonotype was counted a few times. The CDR3: CSARPIPGGITDTQYF. As DNA, the CDR3 is TGCAGTGCTAGACCCATACCGGGGGGAATCACAGATACGCAGTATTTT. The chain couples TRBV20-1 to TRBJ2-3; TRBD2 matches at 7 bases. The CDR3 totals 16 residues. The J segment lost 2 bases and the V segment lost 2 bases, leaving 10 bases of the junction unmatched. From germline, CDR1 is DFQATT and CDR2 SNEGSKA (reference sequence).

This clonotype was seen more than once but under ten times. CDR3 DNA: TGTGCCAGCAGTGCTCTGATCCAGGGTTCCTACGAGCAGTACGTC. Translation gives CASSALIQGSYEQYV. This chain connects TRBV6-1 to TRBJ2-7, with a weak D call TRBD1 (5 bases). Germline V gives CDR1 MNHNS, CDR2 SASEGT. This CDR3 comprises 15 residues. V shed 4 bases and J shed 1 base, with 14 bases lying between them.

The chain combines TRBV7-2 with TRBJ2-1; 9 bases agree with TRBD2. With 4 bases clipped from V and 12 bases from J, the junction kept 7 bases outside the gene matches. CDR3 length: 13 residues. CDR1 SGHTA and CDR2 FQGNSA come from the germline V gene. CDR3 nucleotides: TGTGCCAGCAGCTGGCGGGATAGCGGGGGGCAGTTCTTC. The encoded protein is CASSWRDSGGQFF.

V is TRBV18 and J is TRBJ2-1; the D is unclear. Germline V CDR1 and CDR2: KGHSH, LQKENI. This CDR3 has 14 amino acids. Trimming stripped 2 bases from V and 6 bases from J, with 11 bases between. CDR3 sequence reads: CASSPTSVFNEQFF. Written as DNA, the CDR3 is TGTGCCAGCTCACCAACCTCCGTATTCAATGAGCAGTTCTTC.

The sample holds a few counts of this clonotype. The chain combines TRBV5-1 with TRBJ1-2; the match to TRBD1 covers 9 bases. The V gene's germline CDR1 is SGHRS and CDR2 YFSETQ. The CDR3 loop spans 16 amino acids. Unmatched junction bases numbered 6, after V lost 1 base and J lost 2 bases. The CDR3 here is CASSLWGTGQNYGYTF. As DNA, the CDR3 is TGCGCCAGCAGCTTGTGGGGGACAGGGCAGAACTATGGCTACACCTTC. Looking up the rest from reference TRBV5-1 and TRBJ1-2 gives the full variable domain: KAGVTQTPRYLIKTRGQQVTLSCSPISGHRSVSWYQQTPGQGLQFLFEYFSETQRNKGNFPGRFSGRQFSNSRSEMNVSTLELGDSALYLCASSLWGTGQNYGYTFGSGTRLTVV.

This clonotype was seen ten or more times. The V gene is TRBV25-1, the J gene TRBJ2-5; 9 bases agree with TRBD1. CDR1 and CDR2 (germline): MGHDK, SYGVNS. CDR3 length equals 13 residues. The junction had 14 bases not matched to a gene; V was cut back by 11 bases and J by 10 bases. The CDR3 reads CACEDRGSMGQYF. The CDR3 DNA follows: TGTGCCTGCGAGGACAGGGGCTCGATGGGCCAGTACTTC.

This clonotype has only a few counts. V is TRBV7-3 and J is TRBJ2-5; D call uncertain. CDR1 and CDR2 from the germline V gene are SGHTA and FQGTGA. V was trimmed by 0 bases and J by 4 bases, leaving 9 bases between them. The CDR3 loop spans 14 amino acids. CDR3 sequence (DNA): TGTGCCAGCAGCTTAACGGTCGAGGCAGAGACCCAGTACTTC. Its translation: CASSLTVEAETQYF.

The CDR3, as DNA: TGTGCCAGCAGCCCCGTGGGGGGGGGACTAGCGGGGAGCACAGATACGCAGTATTTT. This sequence encodes CASSPVGGGLAGSTDTQYF. The chain employs TRBV7-3 and TRBJ2-3; 13 bases line up with TRBD2. Germline V gene sequence: CDR1 SGHTA, CDR2 FQGTGA. Unmatched junction bases numbered 11, after V lost 5 bases and J lost 0 bases. The CDR3 is 19 amino acids.

The chain has TRBV11-2 and TRBJ2-2, with unresolved D. Germline V gene lookup returns CDR1 SGHAT and CDR2 FQNNGV. V dropped 3 bases and J dropped 0 bases, with 8 bases sitting between them. The CDR3 contains 15 residues. As DNA, the CDR3 is TGTGCCAGCAGCTTCTGGCAAGCGAACACCGGGGAGCTGTTTTTT. Encoded protein: CASSFWQANTGELFF.

V gene TRBV4-1 combines with J gene TRBJ1-5, with 10 bases aligning to TRBD1. Germline V gene lookup returns CDR1 MGHRA and CDR2 YSYEKL. CDR3 size: 17 residues. V lost 2 bases to trimming and J lost 6 bases; unmatched junction nucleotides: 10. DNA of the CDR3: TGCGCCAGCAGCCAAATGGGGCGCGGACAGGGGGGTCAGCCCCAGCATTTT. Translated, it gives CASSQMGRGQGGQPQHF.

This clonotype showed up many times. This chain links TRBV7-2 with TRBJ1-1, with TRBD1 matching over 8 bases. Per germline, CDR1 SGHTA and CDR2 FQGNSA. V was pared by 5 bases and J by 6 bases, with 8 bases of the junction left unmatched. This CDR3 region has 14 residues. The CDR3 loop reads CASSQGDRRSEAFF. The CDR3 region has the DNA TGTGCCAGCAGCCAGGGGGACAGGAGATCTGAAGCTTTCTTT. Supplemented by reference TRBV7-2 and TRBJ1-1, the full variable domain reads GAGVSQSPSNKVTEKGKDVELRCDPISGHTALYWYRQSLGQGLEFLIYFQGNSAPDKSGLPSDRFSAERTGGSVSTLTIQRTQQEDSAVYLCASSQGDRRSEAFFGQGTRLTVV.

The genes are TRBV2 and TRBJ1-5; 9 positions match TRBD1. Trimming at V came to 2 bases and at J to 7 bases, leaving 3 bases not matched to a gene. There are 14 residues in the CDR3. Germline V gene sequence: CDR1 SNHLY, CDR2 FYNNEI. In DNA, the CDR3 is TGTGCCAGCAGTGAAAGGACAGGGGAACAGCCCCAGCATTTT. It yields the protein CASSERTGEQPQHF.

The V call is TRBV6-5, the J call TRBJ1-1, with D possibly being TRBD1 (6 bases). The V and J ends lost 2 bases and 3 bases respectively, with 10 bases between them. Germline V gives CDR1 MNHEY, CDR2 SVGAGI. This CDR3 has 14 amino acids. The CDR3 DNA follows: TGTGCCAGCAGTTACCAGGGGCGTGACACTGAAGCTTTCTTT. As protein: CASSYQGRDTEAFF.

This clonotype came up many times. This chain connects TRBV5-1 to TRBJ2-3, with TRBD1 matching over 10 bases. V shed 4 bases and J 5 bases; nucleotides not matched to a gene: 4. Germline CDR1 is SGHRS and CDR2 is YFSETQ. The CDR3 is 14 amino acids. This CDR3 reads CASSRDRGIDTQYF. The CDR3 DNA reads TGCGCCAGCAGCAGGGACAGGGGCATAGATACGCAGTATTTT.

This clonotype turned up a few times. This sequence joins TRBV27 and TRBJ1-6; D is unclear. Trimming cost V 5 bases and J 5 bases, with 7 bases left between them. The CDR3 runs 13 residues. The germline CDR1 and CDR2 sequences are MNHEY and SMNVEV (reference sequence). CDR3 sequence reads: CASSPSHNSPLHF. DNA for the CDR3: TGTGCCAGCAGTCCAAGCCATAATTCACCCCTCCACTTT.

This clonotype has at least ten counts. The CDR3 here is CASSLDLSEGDTQYF. DNA for the CDR3: TGCGCCAGCAGCTTGGACCTTTCCGAGGGAGATACGCAGTATTTT. V usage is TRBV5-1 and J usage is TRBJ2-3; perhaps TRBD2 as D (5 bases). Germline CDR1 SGHRS, CDR2 YFSETQ. Trimming cost V 0 bases and J 5 bases, with 13 bases left between them. The length of the CDR3 is 15 residues.

The V and J genes are TRBV6-1 and TRBJ1-2; D might be TRBD1 (5 bases). Trimming pared 2 bases from V and 5 bases from J, leaving 9 bases between. This CDR3 comprises 13 residues. The germline V gene encodes CDR1 MNHNS and CDR2 SASEGT. The DNA for the CDR3 is TGTGCCAGCAGTGAATATGGGGGTTATGGCTACACCTTC. Its protein product is CASSEYGGYGYTF.

V and J are TRBV5-4 and TRBJ2-4; 7 nucleotides align to TRBD1. The V segment lost 0 bases and the J segment 2 bases; nucleotides outside the gene matches: 5. Germline V gives CDR1 SGHNT, CDR2 YYREEE (reference sequence). This CDR3 is built from 16 residues. The CDR3 loop reads CASSLEGRGTKNIQYF. The CDR3 nucleotides are TGTGCCAGCAGCTTGGAGGGCAGGGGGACCAAAAACATTCAGTACTTC.

V gene TRBV4-2 combines with J gene TRBJ1-2; weak D call: TRBD1 (5 bases). V was shortened by 0 bases and J by 11 bases, with 16 bases between the two germline ends. This CDR3 is 14 amino acids long. Germline CDR1 LGHNA, CDR2 YNFKEQ. This CDR3 reads CASSQEIGQGRYTF. In DNA, the CDR3 is TGTGCCAGCAGCCAAGAGATCGGGCAGGGAAGGTACACCTTC.

The gene calls are TRBV5-1 and TRBJ2-7, with D possibly being TRBD1 (7 bases). V lost 4 bases and J lost 3, with 14 bases in between. Germline CDR1 is SGHRS and CDR2 is YFSETQ. The CDR3 spans 14 residues. CDR3 amino acids: CASSGGTVNYEQYF. The CDR3 DNA reads TGCGCCAGCAGCGGCGGGACAGTTAACTACGAGCAGTACTTC.

The CDR3 spells CASSFPPVGGTDTQYF. As DNA, the CDR3 is TGTGCCAGCAGCTTCCCTCCGGTGGGGGGAACAGATACGCAGTATTTT. The chain employs TRBV7-9 and TRBJ2-3; D is possibly TRBD2 (6 bases). Germline lookup yields CDR1 SEHNR and CDR2 FQNEAQ (reference sequence). V shed 3 bases and J shed 3 bases, with 16 bases lying between them. The CDR3 has 16 residues.

This clonotype was seen many times. The chain carries TRBV10-3 and TRBJ1-4; D possibly corresponds to TRBD1 (5 bases). Trimming shortened V by 6 bases and J by 3 bases, and 11 bases separated the two germline ends. The germline V gene encodes CDR1 ENHRY and CDR2 SYGVKD. The CDR3 has 14 residues. The CDR3 is CAISPRQSNEKLFF. CDR3 coding DNA: TGTGCCATCAGCCCCCGACAGTCTAATGAAAAACTGTTTTTT.

This clonotype was observed many times. The V gene is TRBV3-1, the J gene TRBJ2-1; 13 bases line up with TRBD2. The CDR3 has 15 residues. V was pared by 0 bases and J by 12 bases, with 5 bases of the junction left unmatched. CDR1 is LGHDT, CDR2 YNNKEL, per germline (reference sequence). CDR3 bases: TGTGCCAGCAGCCAAGAGGGACTAGCGGGGTCCAGGCAGTTCTTC. It encodes CASSQEGLAGSRQFF.

This clonotype was seen ten or more times. The chain couples TRBV29-1 to TRBJ2-5; maybe TRBD2 (6 bases). The germline V gene encodes CDR1 SQVTM and CDR2 ANQGSEA. Trimming removed 4 bases from V and 3 bases from J, with 9 bases in between. There are 12 residues in the CDR3. This CDR3 is CSVVPGEETQYF. DNA of the CDR3: TGCAGCGTTGTCCCGGGGGAAGAGACCCAGTACTTC.